This is a list of T cell receptor beta chains from one sample in a study of Graves' ophthalmopathy and Graves' hyperthyroidism. TCRdb processed the multiplex PCR reads anew with MiXCR; each CDR3 protein has one entry. Among about 620,000 distinct CDR3 sequences listed, about a fifth were seen once. Material for sequencing was peripheral blood. The receptors were gathered from a woman aged 18-29 years with stable Graves' hyperthyroidism. Some clones in this sample may be carry-over from other donors' samples. Each CDR3 is given with its conserved first and last residue. A D gene is named only where the DNA matches it firmly. For some rows the clone size is stated as once, few or many, or as a class when expanded; others skip it.

>TRBD1|TRBJ2-7|few|TRBV27
TGTACCAGCAGTTTAGTTGGTCAGGGACAGGGTTCTTACGAGCAGTACTTC
CTSSLVGQGQGSYEQYF
>.|TRBJ1-5|.|TRBV6-4
TGTGCCAGCAGGGACTGGCTGGGGACCGGGGACAATCAGCCCCAGCATTTT
CASRDWLGTGDNQPQHF
>.|TRBJ2-7|many|TRBV7-4
TGTGCCAGCAGCTTCCCTAGTGAAATGCCGCCCTACGAGCAGTACTTC
CASSFPSEMPPYEQYF
>.|TRBJ2-2|.|TRBV3-1
TGTGCCAGCAGCCACTCGGGCACCGGGGAGCTGTTTTTT
CASSHSGTGELFF
>TRBD1|TRBJ2-7|many|TRBV7-2
TGTGCCAGCAACTCCGGGACAGGGGTCTACGAGCAGTACTTC
CASNSGTGVYEQYF
>.|TRBJ1-5|many|TRBV19
TGTGCCAGTACCCCAAGGGGCGAGGGGTATAGCAATCAGCCCCAGCATTTT
CASTPRGEGYSNQPQHF
>.|TRBJ1-5|.|TRBV3-1
TGTGCCAGCAGCCAAGGACAGTATACCGAACAGCCCCAGCATTTT
CASSQGQYTEQPQHF
>.|TRBJ1-1|many|TRBV28
TGTGCCAGCCAAGAACCGATGGCCACTGAAGCTTTCTTT
CASQEPMATEAFF
>.|TRBJ1-5|many|TRBV6-1
TGTGCCAGCAGTGAACCCGGACGGAGCAGGCATCAGCCCCAGCATTTT
CASSEPGRSRHQPQHF
>.|TRBJ1-1|many|TRBV11-3
TGTGCCAGCAGCTTAGGGGCGGCTGAAGAAGCTTTCTTT
CASSLGAAEEAFF
>.|TRBJ1-1|many|TRBV6-5
TGTGCCAGCAGTTACGTGACCCGGAGAGGGAACACTGAAGCTTTCTTT
CASSYVTRRGNTEAFF
>TRBD1|TRBJ1-1|.|TRBV28
TGTGCCAGCAGCTTAGGGGTGACAGGGACAGCTTTCTTT
CASSLGVTGTAFF
>TRBD2|TRBJ2-2|many|TRBV15
TGTGCCACCAGCAGAGGGACGGGACTAGCGGGGGACGACACCGGGGAGCTGTTTTTT
CATSRGTGLAGDDTGELFF
>.|TRBJ1-2|few|TRBV12-1
TGTGCCAGCAGCTTCTGGGCAGACCCACGAAGGTCAGACATCGGAACACTATATGGCTACACCTTC
CASSFWADPRRSDIGTLYGYTF
>.|TRBJ1-2|many|TRBV6-5
TGTGCCAGCAGTTACTCAAGCGGGGGGGCTTTTAACTATGGCTACACCTTC
CASSYSSGGAFNYGYTF
>.|TRBJ2-7|many|TRBV28
TGTGCCAGCAGCCCGGGACTGTTCTACGAGCAGTACTTC
CASSPGLFYEQYF
>.|TRBJ2-5|many|TRBV7-9
TGTGCCAGCAGCTTATCCAACCTTTACCAAGAGACCCAGTACTTC
CASSLSNLYQETQYF
>.|TRBJ1-5|.|TRBV7-3
TGTGCCAGCAGCGGATGCGGGTATAGCAATCAGCCCCAGCATTTT
CASSGCGYSNQPQHF
>TRBD1|TRBJ2-5|.|TRBV18
TGTGCCAGCTCACCACGGTACAGGGGTCAAGAGACCCAGTACTTC
CASSPRYRGQETQYF
>.|TRBJ1-5|many|TRBV19
TGTGCCAGTAATACTTGGTTGGGGAGCAGTGATCAGCCCCAGCATTTT
CASNTWLGSSDQPQHF
>.|TRBJ1-6|few|TRBV12-3/TRBV12-4
TGTGCCAGCAGTCCTCTTGGGTTTAATTCACCCCTCCACTTT
CASSPLGFNSPLHF
>TRBD2|TRBJ2-5|many|TRBV20-1
TGCAGTGCTCTCGGGGGAGGGCAAGAGACCCAGTACTTC
CSALGGGQETQYF